This T cell receptor beta chain is drawn from a study of blood T cell repertoires in COVID-19. Recruitment covered 20 to 25 US areas and drew participants whose ages spanned roughly 18 to 90 years. Cohorts were assigned according to the clinical history that participants reported. CDR1 is MRHNA and CDR2 is SNTAGT in the germline V gene. V gave up 8 bases and J gave up 0 bases, with 14 bases separating them. This CDR3 is built from 15 residues. Assay used: immunoSEQ multiplex PCR; TCRdb lists only in-frame clones, some missing. The sample holds over 350,000 clones, approximately 90% seen once. Sequencing used PBMCs or T cells enriched from blood (not recorded which). The source is a woman aged 40 to 50 who had been exposed to COVID-19. V and J are TRBV6-4 and TRBJ2-1; D is possibly TRBD2 (5 bases). CDR3 sequence: CASRSGMGSYNEQFF. The DNA for the CDR3 is TGTGCCAGCCGGTCGGGGATGGGCTCCTACAATGAGCAGTTCTTC.